Below are 21 T cell receptor beta chains sequenced from a single sample in a study of T cells after yellow fever vaccination. TCRdb itself ran the 5' RACE reads through MiXCR, one entry per CDR3 protein. The sample has about 340,000 distinct CDR3 sequences; approximately 4.2% are singletons. Sample: PBMCs, taken 5 days after the yellow fever booster vaccination. All receptors come from a man aged 18-30 years who received the YFV17D yellow fever vaccine.

The table lists this clonotype with a few counts. V is TRBV6-6 and J is TRBJ1-6, with D possibly TRBD1 on 5 matching bases. The V end was cut by 6 bases, the J end by 5 bases, with 8 bases between. The CDR3 totals 13 residues. Germline V gene sequence: CDR1 MNHNY, CDR2 SVGAGI (reference sequence). The CDR3 reads CASRQGDNSPLHF. Written as DNA, the CDR3 is TGTGCCAGCAGGCAGGGAGATAATTCACCCCTCCACTTT.

This clonotype was observed a handful of times. The chain recombines TRBV6-1 with TRBJ2-3, with TRBD2 identical over 10 bases. Germline V gene data show CDR1 as MNHNS and CDR2 as SASEGT. The CDR3 spans 17 residues. Germline trimming cut 2 bases from V and 2 bases from J; bases unmatched to any gene: 7. CDR3 sequence reads: CASSESLLAGNTDTQYF. DNA for the CDR3: TGTGCCAGCAGTGAAAGTTTACTAGCGGGAAACACAGATACGCAGTATTTT.

This clonotype was seen many times. The chain employs TRBV4-1 and TRBJ2-1, with D possibly TRBD1 on 6 matching bases. The germline V gene encodes CDR1 MGHRA and CDR2 YSYEKL. This CDR3 region has 16 residues. Trimming shortened V by 4 bases and J by 2 bases, and 15 bases separated the two germline ends. The CDR3 nucleotides read TGCGCCAGCAGCCCTCAGATGGGGGCAGCCTACAATGAGCAGTTCTTC. The encoded protein is CASSPQMGAAYNEQFF.

This chain links TRBV28 with TRBJ1-5; tentatively, D is TRBD1 (6 bases). V lost 5 bases and J 9 bases, leaving 17 bases between the germline ends. CDR1 and CDR2 (germline): MDHEN, SYDVKM. The CDR3 loop spans 14 amino acids. CDR3 nucleotide sequence: TGTGCCAGCAGTGCTACAGGGCCGTGGGGGCCCCAGCATTTT. It translates to CASSATGPWGPQHF.

This chain links TRBV20-1 with TRBJ1-6, with D perhaps matching TRBD1 (5 bases). This CDR3 is built from 14 residues. Germline V CDR1 and CDR2: DFQATT, SNEGSKA (reference sequence). Trimming stripped 1 base from V and 6 bases from J, with 10 bases between. The CDR3 region has the DNA TGCAGTGCTAGAGTTTCAGGGAGTAATTCACCCCTCCACTTT. Residues: CSARVSGSNSPLHF.

This clonotype appeared a few times. V and J are TRBV6-5 and TRBJ2-7; the D gene is possibly TRBD1 (6 bases). Per the germline V gene, CDR1 is MNHEY and CDR2 is SVGAGI. This CDR3 comprises 14 residues. V shed 3 bases and J shed 5 bases, with 14 bases lying between them. The CDR3 nucleotides read TGTGCCAGCAGTTATAGTGACAGGTCCCACGAGCAGTACTTC. It translates to CASSYSDRSHEQYF.

Ten or more counts support this clonotype. The V call is TRBV20-1, the J call TRBJ1-6; 10 bases are shared with TRBD1. Germline V gives CDR1 DFQATT, CDR2 SNEGSKA (reference sequence). The CDR3 length is 13 residues. The ends lost 6 bases at V and 8 bases at J; junction bases unmatched: 4. The CDR3 DNA is TGCAGTGCCCGGGACAGGGGTTATTCACCCCTCCACTTT. Translating it yields CSARDRGYSPLHF.

This clonotype turned up a few times. The V gene is TRBV6-4, the J gene TRBJ2-2, with D possibly being TRBD1 or TRBD2 (6 bases each). The germline V and J ends were trimmed by 3 bases and 7 bases, with 12 bases remaining between them. This CDR3 is 14 amino acids long. CDR1 is MRHNA, CDR2 SNTAGT, per germline. CDR3: CASSDVQGGGELFF. CDR3 bases: TGTGCCAGCAGTGATGTACAGGGAGGCGGGGAGCTGTTTTTT.

In its sample, this clonotype was seen a few times. This chain uses TRBV10-3 with TRBJ1-4, with no clear D. CDR3 length: 13 residues. The ends were cut back, 4 bases at V and 7 bases at J, with 10 bases in the middle. Per the germline V gene, CDR1 is ENHRY and CDR2 is SYGVKD. CDR3 DNA sequence: TGTGCCATCAGTGGTCTGGGCCGTGAAAAACTGTTTTTT. Translated: CAISGLGREKLFF.

This clonotype was observed many times. The genes are TRBV19 and TRBJ2-5; D ambiguous. V lost 1 base and J 7 bases, leaving 16 bases between the germline ends. Per germline, CDR1 LNHDA and CDR2 SQIVND (reference sequence). The CDR3 runs to 15 residues. The CDR3 here is CASSIGQDLVGTQYF. CDR3 sequence (DNA): TGTGCCAGTAGTATAGGGCAGGACCTCGTCGGGACCCAGTACTTC.

The table lists this clonotype with many counts. The rearrangement links TRBV7-2 to TRBJ2-1; perhaps TRBD1 as D (6 bases). Germline CDR1 and CDR2: SGHTA and FQGNSA. V was clipped by 5 bases and J by 10 bases, with 15 bases between them. The length of the CDR3 is 13 residues. CDR3 protein: CASSLVQGGEQFF. CDR3 coding DNA: TGTGCCAGCAGCCTTGTACAGGGCGGGGAGCAGTTCTTC.

This clonotype was counted a few times. This rearrangement joins TRBV7-9 to TRBJ1-2; TRBD1 aligns across 11 bases. Germline CDR1 is SEHNR and CDR2 is FQNEAQ (reference sequence). Germline trimming cut 5 bases from V and 3 bases from J; bases unmatched to any gene: 8. CDR3 size: 16 residues. CDR3 sequence: CASSRQRTGGHYGYTF. CDR3 DNA: TGTGCCAGCAGCCGCCAGAGGACAGGGGGCCACTATGGCTACACCTTC.

This clonotype has at least ten counts. The chain combines TRBV2 with TRBJ2-3, with D perhaps TRBD1 or TRBD2 (6 bases each). The CDR3 runs to 16 residues. Germline V gives CDR1 SNHLY, CDR2 FYNNEI. Trimming removed 5 bases at V and 5 bases at J, with 20 bases between. DNA for the CDR3: TGTGCCAGCAGTACCCTCGGGGGCGCTAACGGAGATACGCAGTATTTT. Amino acids: CASSTLGGANGDTQYF.

This clonotype was recorded a few times. This sequence joins TRBV5-1 and TRBJ2-2; D assignment may be TRBD1 or TRBD2 (5 bases each). V gave up 4 bases and J gave up 1 base, with 17 bases separating them. Germline CDR1 is SGHRS and CDR2 is YFSETQ. CDR3 length equals 17 residues. CDR3 sequence: CASSPDAGTVNTGELFF. CDR3 coding DNA: TGCGCCAGCAGCCCGGACGCCGGGACGGTGAACACCGGGGAGCTGTTTTTT.

This clonotype was detected many times. The chain joins TRBV4-2 to TRBJ2-3; 7 nucleotides agree with TRBD2. J gave up 1 base and V 0 bases, and 1 base lay outside the gene matches. The CDR3 consists of 15 residues. CDR1 LGHNA and CDR2 YNFKEQ come from the germline V gene. CDR3 sequence: CASSQEAGGTDTQYF. The CDR3, as DNA: TGTGCCAGCAGCCAAGAGGCGGGGGGCACAGATACGCAGTATTTT.

The gene calls are TRBV7-9 and TRBJ2-1; no firm D call. Trimming pared 2 bases from V and 8 bases from J, leaving 13 bases between. Germline lookup yields CDR1 SEHNR and CDR2 FQNEAQ (reference sequence). This CDR3 spans 14 amino acids. CDR3 sequence (DNA): TGTGCCAGCAGCTTATTCGCCGGTCAGGATGAGCAGTTCTTC. It is translated as CASSLFAGQDEQFF. Variable domain in full (rest from reference TRBV7-9 and TRBJ2-1): DTGVSQNPRHKITKRGQNVTFRCDPISEHNRLYWYRQTLGQGPEFLTYFQNEAQLEKSRLLSDRFSAERPKGSFSTLEIQRTEQGDSAMYLCASSLFAGQDEQFFGPGTRLTVL.

The J gene is TRBJ2-2, the V gene TRBV19; possibly TRBD1 for D (6 bases). V lost 5 bases to trimming and J lost 4 bases, with 14 bases between them. Germline CDR1 reads LNHDA; CDR2 reads SQIVND (reference sequence). This CDR3 spans 15 amino acids. CDR3 residues: CASSWDETGTGELFF. The DNA of the CDR3 is TGTGCCAGTAGTTGGGACGAGACAGGCACCGGGGAGCTGTTTTTT.

This clonotype was seen many times. The chain is built from TRBV7-2 and TRBJ2-2; D might be TRBD1 (5 bases). V was trimmed by 4 bases and J by 4 bases, leaving 13 bases between them. Germline V gene lookup returns CDR1 SGHTA and CDR2 FQGNSA. This CDR3 contains 15 residues. CDR3 in DNA: TGTGCCAGCAGCTCGCTCGTAGGGGCCACCGGGGAGCTGTTTTTT. This encodes CASSSLVGATGELFF.

J is TRBJ2-3 and V is TRBV12-3 or TRBV12-4; D gene ambiguous. Trimming took 5 bases from V and 7 from J, leaving 7 bases between them. The CDR3 runs 11 residues. The CDR3 is CASSPFHTQYF. CDR3 DNA: TGTGCCAGCAGTCCGTTCCATACGCAGTATTTT.

This clonotype was detected only a few times. This rearrangement joins TRBV6-1 to TRBJ2-1; D assignment may be TRBD1 or TRBD2 (5 bases each). Germline lookup yields CDR1 MNHNS and CDR2 SASEGT. This CDR3 contains 14 residues. The ends were cut back, 6 bases at V and 0 bases at J, with 9 bases in the middle. As DNA, the CDR3 is TGTGCCAGCAGCCGGGACCCCTCCTACAATGAGCAGTTCTTC. It is translated as CASSRDPSYNEQFF.

The V call is TRBV29-1, the J call TRBJ1-1; TRBD1 aligns across 9 bases. The germline V gene encodes CDR1 SQVTM and CDR2 ANQGSEA. V shed 6 bases and J 5 bases; nucleotides not matched to a gene: 16. The CDR3 sequence is 16 residues long. CDR3 DNA sequence: TGCAGCGTCCATGTCGGGGGGACAGGGAAAGGGACTGAAGCTTTCTTT. The encoded protein is CSVHVGGTGKGTEAFF.